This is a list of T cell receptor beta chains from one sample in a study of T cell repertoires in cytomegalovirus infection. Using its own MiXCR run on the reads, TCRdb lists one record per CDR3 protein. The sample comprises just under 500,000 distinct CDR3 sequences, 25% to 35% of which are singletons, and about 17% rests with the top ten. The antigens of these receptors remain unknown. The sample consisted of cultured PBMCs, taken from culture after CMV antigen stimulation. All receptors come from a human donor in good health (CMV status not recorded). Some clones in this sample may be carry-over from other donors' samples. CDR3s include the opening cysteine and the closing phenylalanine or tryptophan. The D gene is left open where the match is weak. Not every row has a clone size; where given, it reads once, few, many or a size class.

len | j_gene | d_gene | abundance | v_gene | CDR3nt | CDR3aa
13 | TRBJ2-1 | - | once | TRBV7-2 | TGTGCCAACACCCAAGCGGCACGCAATGAGCAGTTCTTC | CANTQAARNEQFF
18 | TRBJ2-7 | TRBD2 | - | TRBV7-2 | TGTGCCAGCAGCTTGGGGTTGAGGACTAGCGGGAGATTGGACGAGCAGTACTTC | CASSLGLRTSGRLDEQYF
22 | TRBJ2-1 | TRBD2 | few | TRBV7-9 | TGTGCCAGCAGCCCACGCCTAGCGGGAGCCTTGGATCCTAGTCTCCTTAACAATGAGCAGTTCTTC | CASSPRLAGALDPSLLNNEQFF
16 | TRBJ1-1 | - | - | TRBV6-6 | TGTGCCAGCAGTTACGCCGCGGGGGGAAGGGACACTGAAGCTTTCTTT | CASSYAAGGRDTEAFF
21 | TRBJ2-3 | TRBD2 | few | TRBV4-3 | TGCGCCAGCAGCCAAGTATCTTGGTTCGGGCTAGCGGGAGGGCCCACAGATACGCAGTATTTT | CASSQVSWFGLAGGPTDTQYF
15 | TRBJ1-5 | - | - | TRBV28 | TGTGCCAGCAGTGACCGGGGGCGGGGGGATCAGCCCCAGCATTTT | CASSDRGRGDQPQHF
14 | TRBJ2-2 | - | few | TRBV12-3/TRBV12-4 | TGTGCCAGCAGTTCCCGCAAGGGTCTCGGGGAGCTGTTTTTT | CASSSRKGLGELFF
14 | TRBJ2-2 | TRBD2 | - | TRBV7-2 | TGTGCCAGCAGCTTCTCTCGGGGGGCCGGGGAGCTGTTTTTT | CASSFSRGAGELFF
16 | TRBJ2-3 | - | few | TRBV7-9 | TGTGCCAGCAGCTCCTACACTAGCAGAAACAGAGATACGCAGTATTTT | CASSSYTSRNRDTQYF
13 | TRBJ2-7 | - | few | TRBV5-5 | TGTGCCAGCAGCTTGCCGGGGGCGGGCGAGCAGTACTTC | CASSLPGAGEQYF
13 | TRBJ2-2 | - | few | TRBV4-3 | TGCGCCAGCAGCCGCACCGGGACCGGGGAGCTGTTTTTT | CASSRTGTGELFF
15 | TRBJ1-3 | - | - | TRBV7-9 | TGTGCCAGCAGCAAACCACAGGGACCCGGAAACACCATATATTTT | CASSKPQGPGNTIYF
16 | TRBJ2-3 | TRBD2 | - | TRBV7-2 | TGTGCCAGCAGCTTAGTGGGCGGGAGGATCACAGATACGCAGTATTTT | CASSLVGGRITDTQYF
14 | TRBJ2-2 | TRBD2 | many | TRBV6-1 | TGTGCCAGCAGTAGCGGGGGCAACACCGGGGAGCTGTTTTTT | CASSSGGNTGELFF
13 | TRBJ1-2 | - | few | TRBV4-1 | TGCGCCAGCAGAAGGGGGGGCGCTCATGGCTACACCTTC | CASRRGGAHGYTF
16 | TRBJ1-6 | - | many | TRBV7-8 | TGTGCCAGCAGCTCACTAAGGACGGCTTATAATTCACCCCTCCACTTT | CASSSLRTAYNSPLHF
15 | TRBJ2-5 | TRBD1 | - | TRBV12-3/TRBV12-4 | TGTGCCAGCAGTGCAGTCGGACAGGGAGGAGAGACCCAGTACTTC | CASSAVGQGGETQYF
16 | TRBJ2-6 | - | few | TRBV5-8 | TGTGCCAGCAGCTTGGTGGCAGGCCCTGGGGCCAACGTCCTGACTTTC | CASSLVAGPGANVLTF
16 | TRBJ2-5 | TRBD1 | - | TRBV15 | TGTGCCACCAGCAGCCCCCGCGACAGGGTAGGGGAGACCCAGTACTTC | CATSSPRDRVGETQYF
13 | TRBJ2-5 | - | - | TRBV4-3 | TGCGCCAGCAGCCAAGATTCCACGCAGACCCAGTACTTC | CASSQDSTQTQYF
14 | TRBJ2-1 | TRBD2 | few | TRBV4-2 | TGTGCCAGCACACATCTAGCGGGAGATTCCGAGCAGTTCTTC | CASTHLAGDSEQFF
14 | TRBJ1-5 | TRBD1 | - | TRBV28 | TGTGCCAGCAGTTTTGGACAGGGATATCAGCCCCAGCATTTT | CASSFGQGYQPQHF
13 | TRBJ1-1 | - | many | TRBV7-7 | TGTGCCAGCAGCCCCAGTGTTAACACTGAAGCTTTCTTT | CASSPSVNTEAFF
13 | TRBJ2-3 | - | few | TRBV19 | TGTGCCAGTAGTCCCCAGGGAGATGATACGCAGTATTTT | CASSPQGDDTQYF
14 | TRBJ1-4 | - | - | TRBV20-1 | TGCAGTGCGGGGAGAGGCCTGTTTAATGAAAAACTGTTTTTT | CSAGRGLFNEKLFF
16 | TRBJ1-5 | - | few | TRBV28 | TGTGCCAGCAGTTCCCAAGACAGCTCCGCTGGGCAGCCCCAGCATTTT | CASSSQDSSAGQPQHF
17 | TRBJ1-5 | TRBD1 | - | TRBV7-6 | TGTGCCAGCAGCTTAGCGCTCGGGCAGGGGGCAGATCAGCCCCAGCATTTT | CASSLALGQGADQPQHF
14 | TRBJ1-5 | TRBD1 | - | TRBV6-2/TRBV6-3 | TGTGCCAGCAGACAGGACAGGAGCAATCAGCCCCAGCATTTT | CASRQDRSNQPQHF
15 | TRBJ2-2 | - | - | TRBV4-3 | TGCGCCAGCAGCCGACAGGGAGGGGACACCGGGGAGCTGTTTTTT | CASSRQGGDTGELFF
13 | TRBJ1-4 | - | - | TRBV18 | TGTGCCAGCTCACGAGCACTGGGTGAAAAACTGTTTTTT | CASSRALGEKLFF
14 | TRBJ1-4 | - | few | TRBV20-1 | TGCAGTGCTGGGCCGTTGGTGCTGGGTGAAAAACTGTTTTTT | CSAGPLVLGEKLFF
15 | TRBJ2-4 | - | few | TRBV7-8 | TGTGCCAGCTCTTTGTACGGGGGAGCCAAAAACATTCAGTACTTC | CASSLYGGAKNIQYF
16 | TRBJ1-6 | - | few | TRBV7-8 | TGTGCCAGCAGCTTATGGGGGAAAGGGGTTAATTCACCCCTCCACTTT | CASSLWGKGVNSPLHF
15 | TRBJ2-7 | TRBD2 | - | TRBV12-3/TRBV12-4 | TGTGCCAGCAGCAAGGGCGGGGAGGGGTACTACGAGCAGTACTTC | CASSKGGEGYYEQYF
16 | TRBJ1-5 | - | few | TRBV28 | TGTGCCAGCAGTTTAAGGGGGGGCTTAGGCAATCAGCCCCAGCATTTT | CASSLRGGLGNQPQHF
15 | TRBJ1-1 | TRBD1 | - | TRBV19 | TGTGCCAGTAGTATTATAGGGGGCCTGGACACTGAAGCTTTCTTT | CASSIIGGLDTEAFF
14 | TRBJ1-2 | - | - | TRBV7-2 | TGTGCCAGCAGCCAAATTTCGGGAAGCTATGGCTACACCTTC | CASSQISGSYGYTF
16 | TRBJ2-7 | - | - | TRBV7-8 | TGTGCCAGCAGCTTAGGACTAACCCCTCTCGGCTACGAGCAGTACTTC | CASSLGLTPLGYEQYF
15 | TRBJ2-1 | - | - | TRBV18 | TGTGCCAGCTCACCCCTGCGGGACACTTTCAATGAGCAGTTCTTC | CASSPLRDTFNEQFF
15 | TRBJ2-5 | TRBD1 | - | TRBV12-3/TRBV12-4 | TGTGCCAGCAGCCTCGGACAGGGAACCGAAGAGACCCAGTACTTC | CASSLGQGTEETQYF
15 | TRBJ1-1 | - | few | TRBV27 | TGTGCCAGCAGTTTAACGGCCAGGGGCAGCACTGAAGCTTTCTTT | CASSLTARGSTEAFF
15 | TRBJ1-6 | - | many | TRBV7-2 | TGTGCCAGCAGCTTGGGGCAGGGTTGGAATTCACCCCTCCACTTT | CASSLGQGWNSPLHF
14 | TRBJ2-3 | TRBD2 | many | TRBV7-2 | TGTGCCAGCAGTGGCGGGAGGTTGAGAGATACGCAGTATTTT | CASSGGRLRDTQYF
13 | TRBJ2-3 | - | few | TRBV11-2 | TGTGCCAGCAGCCAAGGAGTGAAAGATACGCAGTATTTT | CASSQGVKDTQYF